The 17 T cell receptor beta chains given below trace back to one sample, sequenced in a study of vaccination and CD4 T cells after COVID-19 (dated by TCRdb to the early 2020s). Per the publication, the treatment or condition label means: roughly nine-day PBMC culture with coronavirus spike peptide pools or control peptides (ViraFEST assay). Their specific antigens are unknown. Library creation used PCR. TCRdb names Illumina iSeq 100 as the instrument used. DNA from cultured CD4+ T cells underwent TCR sequencing with the Oncomine TCR Beta short-read assay at the Johns Hopkins FTIC core. The public reads were reprocessed in TCRdb via fastp at Q25 and MiXCR, keeping in-frame beta chains. Rows with a matching CDR3 protein are joined into one entry that keeps the most common DNA and genes. This sample holds over 15,000 distinct CDR3 sequences; 49% were observed only once. The ten largest account for 4% of the sample.

The sample taken for sequencing was CD4+ T cells from blood, cultured in vitro. The source is a human donor who had recovered from COVID-19.

The chain has TRBV20-1 and TRBJ2-7; D uncertain. Deletions cut 0 bases from V and 5 bases from J, with 17 bases between. Germline V gene lookup returns CDR1 DFQATT and CDR2 SNEGSKA (reference sequence). The CDR3 has 15 residues. CDR3 sequence (DNA): TGCAGTGCTAGAGATTTACCTAGATCAGGCGACGAGCAGTACTTC. Translation: CSARDLPRSGDEQYF.

V gene TRBV15 combines with J gene TRBJ2-5; D might be TRBD2 (6 bases). CDR3 length equals 15 residues. Trimming cost V 1 base and J 5 bases, with 14 bases left between them. Germline V gives CDR1 LNHNV, CDR2 YYDKDF (reference sequence). The CDR3 loop is CATSRGGDPRETQYF. The CDR3 DNA sequence: TGTGCCACCAGCAGAGGGGGGGACCCCCGGGAGACCCAGTACTTC.

The CDR3 region is CSATNGGAAYGYTF. The CDR3 nucleotides are TGCAGTGCAACCAATGGGGGCGCTGCCTATGGCTACACCTTC. The rearrangement joins TRBV20-1 to TRBJ1-2; D possibly corresponds to TRBD1 (6 bases). From germline, CDR1 is DFQATT and CDR2 SNEGSKA (reference sequence). The CDR3 is 14 residues long. V lost 6 bases to trimming and J lost 4 bases, with 18 bases between them.

The gene calls are TRBV7-8 and TRBJ1-5, with 7 bases fitting TRBD1. Losses at the gene ends were 1 base for V and 1 base for J; bases not matched to a gene: 1. Germline lookup yields CDR1 SGHVS and CDR2 FQNEAQ. The CDR3 runs 15 residues. The CDR3 loop is CASSLEGQSNQPQHF. The DNA of the CDR3 is TGTGCCAGCAGCTTAGAGGGACAGAGCAATCAGCCCCAGCATTTT.

The J gene is TRBJ2-7, the V gene TRBV20-1; no definite D call. From germline, CDR1 is DFQATT and CDR2 SNEGSKA (reference sequence). Trimming pared 4 bases from V and 2 bases from J, leaving 6 bases between. The CDR3 consists of 11 residues. CDR3 sequence reads: CSAKLTYEQYF. The CDR3 DNA reads as TGCAGTGCTAAACTAACCTACGAGCAGTACTTC.

The gene calls are TRBV30 and TRBJ1-6; a weak D match, TRBD1 (5 bases). Between the trimmed V and J ends, which lost 0 bases and 8 bases, there was a span of 14 bases. There are 15 residues in the CDR3. Germline V gives CDR1 GTSNPN, CDR2 SVGIG (reference sequence). CDR3 bases: TGTGCCTGGAGTGTATTGACAGTGGGGGATTCACCCCTCCACTTT. Translating gives CAWSVLTVGDSPLHF.

This chain connects TRBV7-9 to TRBJ2-1; D remains ambiguous. Per germline, CDR1 SEHNR and CDR2 FQNEAQ (reference sequence). The CDR3 length is 13 residues. With 1 base removed from V and 7 bases from J, the gap between germline ends came to 8 bases. The chain's CDR3 is CASSLVRRNEQFF. The DNA for the CDR3 is TGTGCCAGCAGCTTAGTGCGTCGAAATGAGCAGTTCTTC. The full variable domain, in which reference TRBV7-9 and TRBJ2-1 provide the parts outside the CDR3, is DTGVSQNPRHKITKRGQNVTFRCDPISEHNRLYWYRQTLGQGPEFLTYFQNEAQLEKSRLLSDRFSAERPKGSFSTLEIQRTEQGDSAMYLCASSLVRRNEQFFGPGTRLTVL.

The chain combines TRBV20-1 with TRBJ2-6; TRBD1 might be the D (6 bases). CDR1 and CDR2 (germline): DFQATT, SNEGSKA (reference sequence). The CDR3 loop spans 17 amino acids. The ends were cut back, 1 base at V and 0 bases at J, with 13 bases in the middle. The CDR3 sequence: CSARGRQVHSGANVLTF. The CDR3 nucleotides are TGCAGTGCTAGAGGTAGACAGGTACACTCTGGGGCCAACGTCCTGACTTTC.

The chain has TRBV30 and TRBJ2-5; 11 nucleotides align to TRBD2. This CDR3 has 16 residues. Germline V lookup: CDR1 GTSNPN, CDR2 SVGIG (reference sequence). V shed 3 bases and J 1 base; nucleotides not matched to a gene: 7. The DNA of the CDR3 is TGTGCCTGGAGCCCGCTAGCGGGAGGCCTCCAAGAGACCCAGTACTTC. It specifies CAWSPLAGGLQETQYF.

This clonotype counts as medium-sized. V gene TRBV6-1 combines with J gene TRBJ1-5; no firm D call. Germline CDR1 is MNHNS and CDR2 is SASEGT. Deletions cut 6 bases from V and 5 bases from J, with 11 bases between. The CDR3 extends over 13 amino acids. The CDR3 here is CASSQAVHQPQHF. In nucleotides, the CDR3 is TGTGCCAGCAGCCAAGCAGTGCATCAGCCCCAGCATTTT.

This chain joins TRBV7-9 and TRBJ2-7; 11 bases map to TRBD2. V shed 4 bases and J 0 bases; nucleotides not matched to a gene: 8. This CDR3 is 17 amino acids long. The V gene's germline CDR1 is SEHNR and CDR2 FQNEAQ (reference sequence). In DNA form, the CDR3 reads TGTGCCAGCAGCTCAGGACTAGCGGGTGGAAGCTCCTACGAGCAGTACTTC. Residues: CASSSGLAGGSSYEQYF.

The CDR3 sequence is CASSFRDRVYEQFF. The CDR3 coding sequence is TGTGCCAGCAGCTTCCGGGACAGGGTATATGAGCAGTTCTTC. The chain has TRBV7-9 and TRBJ2-1; 9 bases map to TRBD1. The CDR3 runs 14 residues. CDR1 is SEHNR, CDR2 FQNEAQ, per germline (reference sequence). Trimming cost V 3 bases and J 8 bases; bases outside gene matches: 5.

The J gene is TRBJ1-6, the V gene TRBV20-1; no definite D call. Between the trimmed V and J ends, which lost 3 bases and 10 bases, there was a span of 13 bases. In germline, CDR1 is DFQATT, CDR2 SNEGSKA (reference sequence). This CDR3 has 13 amino acids. CDR3 sequence reads: CSASRTGRSPLHF. As DNA, the CDR3 is TGCAGTGCTAGCAGGACGGGGAGATCACCCCTCCACTTT.

This clonotype has only a few counts. This sequence joins TRBV7-9 and TRBJ2-1; no firm D call. Germline loops: CDR1 SEHNR, CDR2 FQNEAQ (reference sequence). This CDR3 is 13 amino acids long. With 3 bases removed from V and 2 bases from J, the gap between germline ends came to 5 bases. As DNA, the CDR3 is TGTGCCAGCAGCTTGGTAGCCTACAATGAGCAGTTCTTC. The encoded protein is CASSLVAYNEQFF.

The V and J genes are TRBV19 and TRBJ2-5; 7 bases agree with TRBD1. Unmatched junction bases numbered 8, after V lost 1 base and J lost 6 bases. The CDR3 is 15 amino acids. CDR1 is LNHDA, CDR2 SQIVND, per germline (reference sequence). The CDR3 nucleotides read TGTGCCAGTAGTATAGGACAGGGCATGAGGAAGACCCAGTACTTC. Protein product: CASSIGQGMRKTQYF.

CDR3 sequence: CASSYSAGAGYTF. CDR3 DNA: TGTGCCAGCAGTTACTCAGCAGGGGCGGGCTACACCTTC. The chain employs TRBV6-5 and TRBJ1-2; a weak D match, TRBD1 (6 bases). Deletions cut 0 bases from V and 8 bases from J, with 10 bases between. CDR1 MNHEY and CDR2 SVGAGI come from the germline V gene. CDR3 length equals 13 residues.

This clonotype was seen only a few times. The chain carries TRBV7-3 and TRBJ1-5; TRBD1 is a possible D gene (5 bases). The V and J ends lost 2 bases and 3 bases respectively, with 26 bases between them. The CDR3 is made up of 20 amino acids. CDR1 is SGHTA and CDR2 is FQGTGA in the germline V gene. Here the CDR3 reads CASSLPRETSGNRSNQPQHF. The CDR3 nucleotides read TGTGCCAGCAGCTTACCCCGCGAGACCAGCGGGAACAGGTCCAATCAGCCCCAGCATTTT.